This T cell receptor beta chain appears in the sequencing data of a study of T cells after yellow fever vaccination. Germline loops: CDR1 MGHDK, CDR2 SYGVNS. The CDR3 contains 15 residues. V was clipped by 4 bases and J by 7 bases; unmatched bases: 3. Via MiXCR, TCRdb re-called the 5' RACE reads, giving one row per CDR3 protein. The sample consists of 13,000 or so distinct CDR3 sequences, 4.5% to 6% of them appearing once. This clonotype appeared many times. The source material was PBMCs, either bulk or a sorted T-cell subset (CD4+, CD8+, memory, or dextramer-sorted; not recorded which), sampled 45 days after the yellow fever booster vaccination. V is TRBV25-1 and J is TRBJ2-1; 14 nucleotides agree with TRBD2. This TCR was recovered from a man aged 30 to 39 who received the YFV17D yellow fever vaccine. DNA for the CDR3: TGTGCCAGCAGTGGCTGGACTAGCGGGGGGAATGAGCAGTTCTTC. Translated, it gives CASSGWTSGGNEQFF. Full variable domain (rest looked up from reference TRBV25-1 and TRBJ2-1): EADIYQTPRYLVIGTGKKITLECSQTMGHDKMYWYQQDPGMELHLIHYSYGVNSTEKGDLSSESTVSRIRTEHFPLTLESARPSHTSQYLCASSGWTSGGNEQFFGPGTRLTVL.